Presented here are 16 T cell receptor beta chains from one specimen sequenced in a study of early T cells in non-severe SARS-CoV-2 infection. TCRdb re-analysed the 5' RACE reads in MiXCR, keeping a single row per CDR3 protein. The data show around 99,000 distinct CDR3 sequences, 16% seen once. Sample: whole blood, taken at baseline. The receptors were gathered from an adult who was a healthcare worker with PCR-confirmed SARS-CoV-2 infection or an uninfected control (not recorded which).

This clonotype was seen a handful of times. The CDR3 DNA reads as TGTGCCAGCAGCCCCCAGCGGGAGAACACCGGGGAGCTGTTTTTT. It encodes CASSPQRENTGELFF. The chain couples TRBV7-3 to TRBJ2-2, with 7 positions matching TRBD2. The CDR3 has 15 amino acids. After removal of 5 bases from V and 1 base from J, the junction contained 4 bases not matched to a gene. Germline lookup yields CDR1 SGHTA and CDR2 FQGTGA.

This clonotype has only one observation. The chain has TRBV14 and TRBJ2-5; the D gene could be TRBD1 or TRBD2 (5 bases each). CDR3 length equals 13 residues. Germline V gene data show CDR1 as SGHDN and CDR2 as FVKESK. The V and J ends lost 5 bases and 4 bases respectively, with 11 bases between them. This CDR3 is CASSAGTLETQYF. CDR3 DNA: TGTGCCAGCAGCGCCGGGACCCTAGAGACCCAGTACTTC. The full variable domain, in which reference TRBV14 and TRBJ2-5 provide the parts outside the CDR3, is EAGVTQFPSHSVIEKGQTVTLRCDPISGHDNLYWYRRVMGKEIKFLLHFVKESKQDESGMPNNRFLAERTGGTYSTLKVQPAELEDSGVYFCASSAGTLETQYFGPGTRLLVL.

This chain links TRBV25-1 with TRBJ2-3; the D is unclear. V was shortened by 7 bases and J by 4 bases, with 3 bases between the two germline ends. The CDR3 loop spans 10 amino acids. Germline values: CDR1 MGHDK, CDR2 SYGVNS. The CDR3 nucleotides are TGTGCCAGCAAGTCAGATACGCAGTATTTT. Protein: CASKSDTQYF.

V is TRBV10-3 and J is TRBJ2-1; D tentatively reads TRBD1 or TRBD2 (5 bases each). Germline CDR1 is ENHRY and CDR2 is SYGVKD. The CDR3 extends over 13 amino acids. V lost 5 bases and J lost 5, with 10 bases in between. DNA for the CDR3: TGTGCCATCAGTCCCGGGACCGACAATGAGCAGTTCTTC. It encodes CAISPGTDNEQFF.

This clonotype has just a few counts. The V gene is TRBV20-1, the J gene TRBJ2-1; 7 bases are a match to TRBD2. Looked up from germline, CDR1 is DFQATT and CDR2 is SNEGSKA (reference sequence). The V gene end was trimmed by 6 bases and the J gene end by 0 bases; junction bases not matched to a gene: 5. The CDR3 is 14 residues long. The CDR3 protein is CSAELALSYNEQFF. Written as DNA, the CDR3 is TGCAGTGCCGAACTAGCGCTCTCCTACAATGAGCAGTTCTTC.

This clonotype has a handful of counts. The J gene is TRBJ2-1, the V gene TRBV7-2, with D hard to call. V dropped 2 bases and J dropped 9 bases, with 5 bases sitting between them. This CDR3 is 11 amino acids long. Germline V CDR1 and CDR2: SGHTA, FQGNSA. CDR3 in amino acids: CASSLLTEQFF. CDR3 DNA sequence: TGTGCCAGCAGCTTACTCACTGAGCAGTTCTTC.

This clonotype was counted ten times or more. The CDR3 region is CASSLNVWDRGIDEQYF. In nucleotides, the CDR3 is TGTGCCAGCAGCCTCAATGTCTGGGACAGGGGTATCGACGAGCAGTACTTC. The J gene is TRBJ2-7, the V gene TRBV7-6; TRBD1 matches at 10 bases. J gave up 5 bases and V 5 bases, and 15 bases lay outside the gene matches. Per germline, CDR1 SGHVS and CDR2 FNYEAQ. The CDR3 contains 17 residues.

The genes are TRBV21-1 and TRBJ2-7; the table's D call, TRBD1, was not checked against the DNA. TRBV21-1 has pseudogene status. This CDR3 comprises 15 residues. The CDR3 here is CASSKGPGPPYEQYF. The DNA for the CDR3 is TGTGCCAGCAGCAAAGGGCCCGGGCCCCCCTACGAGCAGTACTTC.

The sample holds a few counts of this clonotype. V is TRBV5-5 and J is TRBJ2-1; the match to TRBD1 covers 8 bases. V trimming: 1 base; J trimming: 3 bases; junction bases outside the gene matches: 3. The germline CDR1 and CDR2 sequences are SGHKS and YYEKEE (reference sequence). This CDR3 contains 15 residues. CDR3 sequence: CASSLTGGHYNEQFF. The CDR3 DNA reads as TGTGCCAGCAGCTTGACAGGGGGGCACTACAATGAGCAGTTCTTC.

V is TRBV7-2 and J is TRBJ2-2; TRBD2 is a possible D gene (6 bases). The CDR3 is 16 residues long. Trimming stripped 0 bases from V and 2 bases from J, with 10 bases between. In germline, CDR1 is SGHTA, CDR2 FQGNSA. The CDR3 is CASSLAGGPNTGELFF. In DNA form, the CDR3 reads TGTGCCAGCAGCTTAGCGGGAGGACCCAACACCGGGGAGCTGTTTTTT. Drawing the rest from reference TRBV7-2 and TRBJ2-2, the complete variable domain is GAGVSQSPSNKVTEKGKDVELRCDPISGHTALYWYRQSLGQGLEFLIYFQGNSAPDKSGLPSDRFSAERTGGSVSTLTIQRTQQEDSAVYLCASSLAGGPNTGELFFGEGSRLTVL.

The chain is built from TRBV18 and TRBJ1-2; D gene unclear. This CDR3 has 13 amino acids. The V end was cut by 5 bases, the J end by 7 bases, with 14 bases between. Looked up from germline, CDR1 is KGHSH and CDR2 is LQKENI. CDR3 in amino acids: CASSDSGWRGYTF. CDR3 in DNA: TGTGCCAGCTCAGACTCTGGATGGCGTGGCTACACCTTC.

The J gene is TRBJ1-1, the V gene TRBV6-6; D remains ambiguous. Germline CDR1 and CDR2: MNHNY and SVGAGI (reference sequence). Deletions cut 2 bases from V and 1 base from J, with 8 bases between. The CDR3 totals 14 residues. This CDR3 reads CASSYGRGNTEAFF. The CDR3 coding sequence is TGTGCCAGCAGTTACGGGCGGGGGAACACTGAAGCTTTCTTT.

The rearrangement joins TRBV20-1 to TRBJ2-4; the match to TRBD1 covers 10 bases. Germline trimming cut 6 bases from V and 8 bases from J; bases unmatched to any gene: 10. There are 14 residues in the CDR3. CDR1 is DFQATT and CDR2 is SNEGSKA in the germline V gene (reference sequence). In nucleotides, the CDR3 is TGCAGTGCAGACCACCGGGACAGGGGATACATTCAGTACTTC. This sequence encodes CSADHRDRGYIQYF.

The J gene is TRBJ2-7, the V gene TRBV5-1; 9 nucleotides match TRBD2. This CDR3 has 16 amino acids. V lost 0 bases, J lost 5 bases, and 9 bases stayed unmatched. Germline V CDR1 and CDR2: SGHRS, YFSETQ. The CDR3 bases are TGCGCCAGCAGCTTGGGCGGGAGGGCCACCATTGACGAGCAGTACTTC. Translation gives CASSLGGRATIDEQYF.

This clonotype occurred a few times. This chain uses TRBV4-1 with TRBJ2-2; TRBD2 matches at 9 bases. CDR1 is MGHRA, CDR2 YSYEKL, per germline. V shed 3 bases and J 6 bases; nucleotides not matched to a gene: 5. The CDR3 totals 15 residues. CDR3: CASSQREGLAGELFF. CDR3 bases: TGCGCCAGCAGCCAGCGGGAGGGCCTTGCCGGGGAGCTGTTTTTT.

This clonotype occurred a few times. The chain uses TRBV12-3 or TRBV12-4 and TRBJ2-1; D is ambiguous. Trimming shortened V by 3 bases and J by 4 bases, and 13 bases separated the two germline ends. This CDR3 is 15 amino acids long. The DNA of the CDR3 is TGTGCCAGCAGTTTTGATAGTACCTCTTACAATGAGCAGTTCTTC. This translates into CASSFDSTSYNEQFF.